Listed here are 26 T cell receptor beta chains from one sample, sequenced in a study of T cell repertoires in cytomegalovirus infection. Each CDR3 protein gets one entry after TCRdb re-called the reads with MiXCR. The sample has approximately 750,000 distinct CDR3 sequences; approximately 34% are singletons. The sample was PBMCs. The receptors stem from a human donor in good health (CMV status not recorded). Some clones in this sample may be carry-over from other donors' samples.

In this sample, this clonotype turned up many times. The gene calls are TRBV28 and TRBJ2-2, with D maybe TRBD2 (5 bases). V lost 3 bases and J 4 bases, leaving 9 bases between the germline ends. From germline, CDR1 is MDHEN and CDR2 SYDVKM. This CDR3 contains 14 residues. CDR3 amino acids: CASSLGETTGELFF. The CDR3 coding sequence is TGTGCCAGCAGTTTGGGAGAGACCACCGGGGAGCTGTTTTTT.

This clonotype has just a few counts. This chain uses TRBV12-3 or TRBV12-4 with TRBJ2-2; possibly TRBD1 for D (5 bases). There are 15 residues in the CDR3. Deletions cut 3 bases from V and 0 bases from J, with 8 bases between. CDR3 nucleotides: TGTGCCAGCAGTTTGAGGACAACGAACACCGGGGAGCTGTTTTTT. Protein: CASSLRTTNTGELFF.

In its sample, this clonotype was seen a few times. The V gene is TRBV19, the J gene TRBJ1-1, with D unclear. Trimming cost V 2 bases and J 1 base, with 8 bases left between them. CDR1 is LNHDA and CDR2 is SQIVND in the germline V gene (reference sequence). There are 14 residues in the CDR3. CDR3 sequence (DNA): TGTGCCAGTAGTATATACACGGGGAACACTGAAGCTTTCTTT. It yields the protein CASSIYTGNTEAFF.

This CDR3 reads CAISGQDHYGYTF. Written as DNA, the CDR3 is TGTGCCATCAGTGGACAGGACCACTATGGCTACACCTTC. The V gene is TRBV10-3, the J gene TRBJ1-2; D is perhaps TRBD1 (6 bases). The CDR3 has 13 amino acids. CDR1 is ENHRY and CDR2 is SYGVKD in the germline V gene. Trimming took 4 bases from V and 3 from J, leaving 9 bases between them.

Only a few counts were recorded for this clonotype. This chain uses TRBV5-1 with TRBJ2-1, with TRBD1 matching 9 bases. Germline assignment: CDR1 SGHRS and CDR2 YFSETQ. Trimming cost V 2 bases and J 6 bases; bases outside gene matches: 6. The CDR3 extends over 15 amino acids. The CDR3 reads CASSFQGQGGNEQFF. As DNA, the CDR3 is TGCGCCAGCAGCTTCCAGGGACAGGGAGGCAATGAGCAGTTCTTC.

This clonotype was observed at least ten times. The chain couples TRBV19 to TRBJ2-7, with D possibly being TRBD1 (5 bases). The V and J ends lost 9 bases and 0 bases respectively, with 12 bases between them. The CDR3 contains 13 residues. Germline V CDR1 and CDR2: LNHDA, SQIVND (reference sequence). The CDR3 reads CASLDSSSYEQYF. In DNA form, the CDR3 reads TGTGCCAGCCTAGACAGCAGCTCCTACGAGCAGTACTTC.

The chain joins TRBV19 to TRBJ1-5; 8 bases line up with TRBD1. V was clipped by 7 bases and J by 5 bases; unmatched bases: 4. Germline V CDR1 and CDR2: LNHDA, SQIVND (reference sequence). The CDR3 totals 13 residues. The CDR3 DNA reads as TGTGCCAGTATGGGACAGGACTATCAGCCCCAGCATTTT. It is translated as CASMGQDYQPQHF.

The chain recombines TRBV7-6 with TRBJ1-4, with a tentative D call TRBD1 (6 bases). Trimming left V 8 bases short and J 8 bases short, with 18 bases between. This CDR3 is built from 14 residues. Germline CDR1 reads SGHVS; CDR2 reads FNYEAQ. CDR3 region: CASVRSGGEEKLFF. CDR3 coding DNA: TGTGCCAGCGTACGTAGCGGGGGCGAGGAAAAACTGTTTTTT.

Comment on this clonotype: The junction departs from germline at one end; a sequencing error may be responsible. CDR3 sequence reads: CASSQDHGASQGF. The CDR3 DNA is TGCGCCAGCAGCCAAGATCACGGGGCGTCCCAGGGTTTT. The chain carries TRBV4-1 and TRBJ1-5; maybe TRBD1 (5 bases). CDR3 length: 13 residues. Looked up from germline, CDR1 is MGHRA and CDR2 is YSYEKL.

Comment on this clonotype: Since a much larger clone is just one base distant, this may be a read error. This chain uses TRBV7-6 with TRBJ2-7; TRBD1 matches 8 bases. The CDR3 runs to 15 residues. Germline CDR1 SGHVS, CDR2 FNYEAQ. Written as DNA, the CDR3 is TGTGCTAGCAGTCCCAGACAGGGGTCCGGTTACGAGCAGTACTTC. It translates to CASSPRQGSGYEQYF.

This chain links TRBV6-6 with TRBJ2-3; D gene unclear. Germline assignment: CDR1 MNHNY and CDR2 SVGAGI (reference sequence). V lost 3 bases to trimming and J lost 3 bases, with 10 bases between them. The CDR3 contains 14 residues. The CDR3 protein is CASSYKRETDTQYF. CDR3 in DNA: TGTGCCAGCAGTTATAAAAGAGAAACAGATACGCAGTATTTT.

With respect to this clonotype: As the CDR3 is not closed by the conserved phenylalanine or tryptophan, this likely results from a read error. CDR3 sequence (DNA): TGCAGTGCTAGATCTCAGGGGACGTACGAGCAGTACTTA. This encodes CSARSQGTYEQYL. This chain connects TRBV20-1 to TRBJ2-7; D is possibly TRBD1 (6 bases). Germline loops: CDR1 DFQATT, CDR2 SNEGSKA (reference sequence). The V end lost 2 bases, the J end lost 4 bases, and 12 bases lay between the germline ends. This CDR3 spans 13 amino acids.

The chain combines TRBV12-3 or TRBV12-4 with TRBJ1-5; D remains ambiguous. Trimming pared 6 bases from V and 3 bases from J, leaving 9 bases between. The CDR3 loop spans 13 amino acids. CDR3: CASRPGSNQPQHF. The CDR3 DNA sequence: TGTGCCAGCAGACCGGGGTCCAATCAGCCCCAGCATTTT.

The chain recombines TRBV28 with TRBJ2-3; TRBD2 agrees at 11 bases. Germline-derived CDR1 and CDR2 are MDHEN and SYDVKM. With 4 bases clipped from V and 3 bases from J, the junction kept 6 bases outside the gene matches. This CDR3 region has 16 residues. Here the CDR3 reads CASSSTSGVGTDTQYF. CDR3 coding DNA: TGTGCCAGCAGTTCGACTAGCGGGGTGGGGACAGATACGCAGTATTTT.

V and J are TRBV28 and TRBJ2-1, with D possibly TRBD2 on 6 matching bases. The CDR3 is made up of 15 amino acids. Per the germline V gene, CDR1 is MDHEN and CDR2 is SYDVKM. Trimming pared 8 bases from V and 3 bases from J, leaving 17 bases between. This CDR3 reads CASLPGQGGYNEQFF. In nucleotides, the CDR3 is TGTGCCAGCCTCCCCGGGCAGGGAGGCTACAATGAGCAGTTCTTC.

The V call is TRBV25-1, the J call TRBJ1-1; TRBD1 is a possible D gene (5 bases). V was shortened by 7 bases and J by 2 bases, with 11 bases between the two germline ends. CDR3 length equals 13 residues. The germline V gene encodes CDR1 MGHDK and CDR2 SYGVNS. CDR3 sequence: CASNLGPNTEAFF. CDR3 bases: TGTGCCAGCAATTTGGGGCCTAACACTGAAGCTTTCTTT.

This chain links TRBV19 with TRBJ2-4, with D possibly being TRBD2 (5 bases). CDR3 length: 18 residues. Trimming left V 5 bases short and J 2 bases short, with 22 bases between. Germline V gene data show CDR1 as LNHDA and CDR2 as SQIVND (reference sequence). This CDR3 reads CASSSFGKTHESKNIQYF. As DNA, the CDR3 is TGTGCCAGTAGTTCCTTCGGGAAGACCCACGAATCCAAAAACATTCAGTACTTC.

For the CDR3, the DNA is TGTGCCAGCAAAATAGGGGTTATCGACGAGCAGTACTTC. Protein product: CASKIGVIDEQYF. This chain joins TRBV6-6 and TRBJ2-7, with D possibly being TRBD1 (5 bases). The CDR3 is 13 amino acids. V lost 7 bases and J lost 5, with 15 bases in between. Looked up from germline, CDR1 is MNHNY and CDR2 is SVGAGI (reference sequence).

The CDR3 DNA reads TGCAGTGCAAAAAGGAACCCCGAGGGGAATCAGCCCCAGCATTTT. Encoded protein: CSAKRNPEGNQPQHF. The chain uses TRBV20-1 and TRBJ1-5; D is possibly TRBD1 (5 bases). In germline, CDR1 is DFQATT, CDR2 SNEGSKA (reference sequence). Trimming took off 6 bases at V and 4 bases at J, with 19 bases between the two ends. The CDR3 loop spans 15 amino acids.

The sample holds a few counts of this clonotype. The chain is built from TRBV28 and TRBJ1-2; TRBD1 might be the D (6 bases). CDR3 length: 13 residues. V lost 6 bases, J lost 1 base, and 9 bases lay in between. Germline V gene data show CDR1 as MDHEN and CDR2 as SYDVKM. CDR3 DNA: TGTGCCAGCAGACTCAGGGGTAACTATGGCTACACCTTC. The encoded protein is CASRLRGNYGYTF.

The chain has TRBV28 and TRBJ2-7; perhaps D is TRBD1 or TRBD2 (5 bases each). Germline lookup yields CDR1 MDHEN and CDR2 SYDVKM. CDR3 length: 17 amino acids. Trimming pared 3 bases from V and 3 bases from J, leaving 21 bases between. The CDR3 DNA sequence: TGTGCCAGCAGTTTGGGGCCCACACCCAGGGCGGGCTACGAGCAGTACTTC. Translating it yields CASSLGPTPRAGYEQYF.

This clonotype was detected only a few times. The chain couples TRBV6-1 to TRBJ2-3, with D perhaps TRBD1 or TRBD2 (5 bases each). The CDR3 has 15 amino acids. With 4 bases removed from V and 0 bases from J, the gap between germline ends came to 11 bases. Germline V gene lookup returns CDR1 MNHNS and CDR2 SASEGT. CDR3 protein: CASSVGGWSTDTQYF. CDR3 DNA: TGTGCCAGCAGTGTTGGGGGTTGGAGCACAGATACGCAGTATTTT.

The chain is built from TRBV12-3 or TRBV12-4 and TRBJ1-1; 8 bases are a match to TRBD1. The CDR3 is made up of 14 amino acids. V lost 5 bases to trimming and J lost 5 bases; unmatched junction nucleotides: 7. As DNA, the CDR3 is TGTGCCAGCAGTAAAGGACAGGGACTGACTGAAGCTTTCTTT. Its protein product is CASSKGQGLTEAFF.

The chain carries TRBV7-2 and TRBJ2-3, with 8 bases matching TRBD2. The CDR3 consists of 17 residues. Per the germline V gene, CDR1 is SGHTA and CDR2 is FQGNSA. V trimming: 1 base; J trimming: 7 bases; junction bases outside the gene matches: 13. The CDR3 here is CASSLGGGGTLPNTQYF. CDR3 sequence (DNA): TGTGCCAGCAGCTTAGGGGGCGGGGGGACCCTACCGAATACGCAGTATTTT.

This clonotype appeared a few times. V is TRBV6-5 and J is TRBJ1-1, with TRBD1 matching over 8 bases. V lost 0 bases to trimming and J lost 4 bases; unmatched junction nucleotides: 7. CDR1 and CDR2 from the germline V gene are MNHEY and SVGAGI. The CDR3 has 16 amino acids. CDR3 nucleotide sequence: TGTGCCAGCAGTTACTCGCCAGGGGGCTTTGGCACTGAAGCTTTCTTT. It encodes CASSYSPGGFGTEAFF.

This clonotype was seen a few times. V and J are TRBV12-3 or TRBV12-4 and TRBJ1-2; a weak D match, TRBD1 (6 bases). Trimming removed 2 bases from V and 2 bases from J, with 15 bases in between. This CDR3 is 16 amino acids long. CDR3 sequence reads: CASSLSPSTGNYGYTF. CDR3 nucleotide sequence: TGTGCCAGCAGTTTAAGCCCCTCGACAGGAAACTATGGCTACACCTTC.